This is a list of T cell receptor beta chains from one sample in a study of blood T cells in healthy people across ages. TCRdb processed the 5' RACE reads anew with MiXCR; each CDR3 protein has one entry. The table includes hundreds of thousands of distinct CDR3 sequences, around 26% detected once. The specimen sequenced was blood. These receptors were obtained from an elderly woman in good health. The conserved cysteine and the conserved F or W are not part of the CDR3 here.

>TRBV6-1
ASITEDREYGEQY
>TRBV6-6
ASSPAGNNYGYT
>TRBV29-1
SVERTTSGGVYNEQF
>TRBV30
AWSSGINSPLH
>TRBV5-5
ASSRDLIYGYT
>TRBV15
ATSTRAKVQPNQPRH
>TRBV14
ASSRDNPDTQY
>TRBV4-1
ASSQAKTGINEKLF
>TRBV5-1
ASSLFQGDYGYT
>TRBV3-1
ASSPTGKWNSPLH
>TRBV20-1
SVSRDEQY
>TRBV7-2
ASRPSGPIYEQY
>TRBV29-1
RIRLTGTREQY
>TRBV20-1
SARVGSGGPLGETQY
>TRBV20-1
SAHEGVYEQY
>TRBV30
AWSSGGLADTQY